The source of this TCR beta chain is a study of yellow fever vaccine responses in identical twins. This CDR3 region has 15 residues. Per germline, CDR1 LGHNA and CDR2 YSLEER. Unmatched junction bases numbered 8, after V lost 4 bases and J lost 6 bases. Comments on this clonotype: Its antigen is unidentified.

TCRdb passed the RT-PCR reads through MiXCR, listing each CDR3 protein once. The top ten clones hold about 3.4% of a sample with under 7,500 distinct CDR3 sequences, roughly 84% of them seen once. Findings and limits, study-wide: The T cell response to vaccination in identical twins was reportedly partly convergent and partly personalized.

This clonotype originated in a woman younger than 30 who received the yellow fever vaccine. The input for sequencing was T cells from blood (PBMCs), unsorted or a sorted subset (not recorded which), taken before or after yellow fever vaccination (not recorded which). This sequence joins TRBV4-3 and TRBJ2-1, with 8 positions matching TRBD2. The CDR3, as DNA: TGCGCCAGCAGCCTAACAGGACTAGCTGTCAATGAGCAGTTCTTC. Translating it yields CASSLTGLAVNEQFF.